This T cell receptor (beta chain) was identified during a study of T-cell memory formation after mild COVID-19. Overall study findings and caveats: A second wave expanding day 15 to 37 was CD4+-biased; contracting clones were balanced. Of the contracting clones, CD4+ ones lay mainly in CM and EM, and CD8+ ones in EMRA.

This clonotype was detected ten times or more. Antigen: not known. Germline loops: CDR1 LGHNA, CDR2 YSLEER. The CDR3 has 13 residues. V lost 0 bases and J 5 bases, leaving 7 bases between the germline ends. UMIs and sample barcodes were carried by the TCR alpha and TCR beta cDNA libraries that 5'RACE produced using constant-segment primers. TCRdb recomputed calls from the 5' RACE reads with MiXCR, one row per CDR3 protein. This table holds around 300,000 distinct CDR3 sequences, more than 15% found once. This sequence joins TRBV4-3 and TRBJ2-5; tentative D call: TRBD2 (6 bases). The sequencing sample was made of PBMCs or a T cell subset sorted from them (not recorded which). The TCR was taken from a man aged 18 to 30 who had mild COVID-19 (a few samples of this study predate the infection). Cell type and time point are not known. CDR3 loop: CASSQDGGETQYF. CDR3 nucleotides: TGCGCCAGCAGCCAAGATGGGGGGGAGACCCAGTACTTC.